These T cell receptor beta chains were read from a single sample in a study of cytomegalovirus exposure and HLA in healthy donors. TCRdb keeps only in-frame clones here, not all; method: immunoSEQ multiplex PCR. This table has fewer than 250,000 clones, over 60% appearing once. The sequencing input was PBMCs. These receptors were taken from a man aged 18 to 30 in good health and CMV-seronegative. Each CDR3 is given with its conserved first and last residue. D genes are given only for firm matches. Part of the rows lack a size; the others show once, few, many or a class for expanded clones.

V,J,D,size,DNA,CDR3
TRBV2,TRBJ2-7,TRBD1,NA,TGTGCCAGCAGTGACGACAGGGGCGAGCAGTACTTC,CASSDDRGEQYF
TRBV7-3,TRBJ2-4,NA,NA,TGTGCCAGCAGCTCCTCCGGGACTTCGCAGAACATTCAGTACTTC,CASSSSGTSQNIQYF
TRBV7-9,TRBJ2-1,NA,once,TGTGCCACAGGGTATGAGCAGTTCTTC,CATGYEQFF
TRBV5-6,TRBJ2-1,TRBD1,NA,TGTGCCAGCAGCCCTGGACAGGGGGCGTACAATGAGCAGTTCTTC,CASSPGQGAYNEQFF
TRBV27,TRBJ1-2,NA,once,TGTGCCAGCAGTTTGGCGGGGGCTAGAGGGTATGGCTACACCTTC,CASSLAGARGYGYTF
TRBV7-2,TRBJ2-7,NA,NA,TGTGCCAGCAGCCGATTACTAGCTTCCAACGAGCAGTACTTC,CASSRLLASNEQYF
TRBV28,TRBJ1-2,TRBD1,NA,TGTGCCAGCAGGCAACAGGGGGCGGACTATGGCTACACCTTC,CASRQQGADYGYTF
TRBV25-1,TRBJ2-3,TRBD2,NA,TGTGCCAGCAGTGAATTGGGACTAGCGGGAGGAGATACGCAGTATTTT,CASSELGLAGGDTQYF
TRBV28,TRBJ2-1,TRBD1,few,TGTGCCAGCAGTTTGACAGGGGGCGGGAATGAGCAGTTCTTC,CASSLTGGGNEQFF
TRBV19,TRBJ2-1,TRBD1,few,TGTGCTGCGACAGGGTATTTCAATGAGCAGTTCTTC,CAATGYFNEQFF
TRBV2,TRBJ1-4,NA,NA,TGTGCCAGCAGTGAACAGGGGCCCTCAACTAATGAAAAACTGTTTTTT,CASSEQGPSTNEKLFF
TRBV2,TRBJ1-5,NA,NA,TGTGCCAGCAGTGTGACGGGAAGCGGTCGTCAGCCCCAGCATTTT,CASSVTGSGRQPQHF
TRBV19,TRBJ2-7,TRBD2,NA,TGTGCCAGTAGAGATAGCGGGAGCTCCTACGAGCAGTACTTC,CASRDSGSSYEQYF
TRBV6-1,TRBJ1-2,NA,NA,TGTGCCAGCAGTGAAGAATACAGGGACCTGGCGGGCTACACCTTC,CASSEEYRDLAGYTF
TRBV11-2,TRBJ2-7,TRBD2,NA,TGTGCCAGCAGCTTGACGACTAGCTGGAGCTCCTACGAGCAGTACTTC,CASSLTTSWSSYEQYF
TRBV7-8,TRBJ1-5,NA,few,TGTGCCAGCAGCTTACTACCTGGTCAGCCCCAGCATTTT,CASSLLPGQPQHF
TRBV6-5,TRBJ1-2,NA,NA,TGTGCCAGCAGTTACGCGAGCGGTGGCTACACCTTC,CASSYASGGYTF
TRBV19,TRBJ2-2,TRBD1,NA,TGTGCCAGTAGTAAGAAGGGGGCCGGAACCGGGGAGCTGTTTTTT,CASSKKGAGTGELFF
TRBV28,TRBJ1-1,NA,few,TGTGCCACTCAATGGGGCAGTTTGAACACTGAAGCTTTCTTT,CATQWGSLNTEAFF
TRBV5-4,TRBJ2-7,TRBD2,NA,TGTGCCAGCGGGCTAGCGGGAGTAAGCGAGCAGTACTTC,CASGLAGVSEQYF
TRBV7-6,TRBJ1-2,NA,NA,TGTGCCAGCAGCTTAGACGGTCAAGGCTACACCTTC,CASSLDGQGYTF
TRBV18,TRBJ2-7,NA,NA,TGTGCCAGCTCACCGGACTGGGGCCGGGGGTCCTACGAGCAGTACTTC,CASSPDWGRGSYEQYF
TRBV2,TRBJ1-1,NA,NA,TGTGCCAGCAGTGGGAGGGGCAGCTTGAGCGACACTGAAGCTTTCTTT,CASSGRGSLSDTEAFF
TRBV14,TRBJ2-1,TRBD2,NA,TGTGCCAGCAGCCCTAGTATAGGGACTAGCGGATACAATGAGCAGTTCTTC,CASSPSIGTSGYNEQFF
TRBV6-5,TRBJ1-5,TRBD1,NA,TGTGCCAGCAGCCGGGACAGGGGAGGAAGACAGCCCCAGCATTTT,CASSRDRGGRQPQHF
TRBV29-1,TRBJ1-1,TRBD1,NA,TGCAGCGTGAACAGGGGTTGGGGGAACACTGAAGCTTTCTTT,CSVNRGWGNTEAFF
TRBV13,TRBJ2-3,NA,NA,TGTGCCAGCGCGATGGGCACAGATACGCAGTATTTT,CASAMGTDTQYF
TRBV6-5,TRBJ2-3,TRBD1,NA,TGTGCCAGCAACTTGGACAGGGGATCGGATACGCAGTATTTT,CASNLDRGSDTQYF
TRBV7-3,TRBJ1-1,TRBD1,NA,TGTGCCAGCAGCTTTGACAGGGGGACTGAAGCTTTCTTT,CASSFDRGTEAFF
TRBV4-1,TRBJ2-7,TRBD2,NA,TGCGCCAGCAGCCAACCCGGACTAGCGGCATCAACCTACGAGCAGTACTTC,CASSQPGLAASTYEQYF
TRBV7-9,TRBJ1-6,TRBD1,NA,TGTGCCAGCACCCTATGGGACAGCAAAAATTCACCCCTCCACTTT,CASTLWDSKNSPLHF
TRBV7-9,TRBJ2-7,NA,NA,TGTTCCGCCGGGTATGGCAACGAGCAGTACTTC,CSAGYGNEQYF
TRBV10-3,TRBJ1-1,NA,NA,TGTGCCATCAGTTCAAGCGGGGGACCGAGCACTGAAGCTTTCTTT,CAISSSGGPSTEAFF
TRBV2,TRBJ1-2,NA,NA,TGTGCCAGCAGGGTGGAGCTGGATGGCTACACCTTC,CASRVELDGYTF
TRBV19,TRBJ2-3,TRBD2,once,TGTGCCAGTAGTATACGACTAGCGGGAGGGCGCACAGATACGCAGTATTTT,CASSIRLAGGRTDTQYF
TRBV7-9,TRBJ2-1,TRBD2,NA,TGTGCCAGCAGCCCCCGGGTGGAGAGCGGGGGCTCCTGCAATGAGCAGTTCTTC,CASSPRVESGGSCNEQFF
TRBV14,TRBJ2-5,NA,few,TGTGCCAGCAGGCAAGGGGGACGGGGGAACCAAGAGACCCAGTACTTC,CASRQGGRGNQETQYF
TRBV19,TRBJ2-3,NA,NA,TGTGCCAGTAGTATCGGGGGATTTGAGACGGATACGCAGTATTTT,CASSIGGFETDTQYF
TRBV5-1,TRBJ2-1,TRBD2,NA,TGCGCCAGCAGCAAATCACTAGCGGGAGGGCCCTACAATGAGCAGTTCTTC,CASSKSLAGGPYNEQFF
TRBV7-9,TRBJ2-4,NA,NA,TGTGCCAGCAGAGCAGACAGGCCGAGGGACATTCAGTACTTC,CASRADRPRDIQYF
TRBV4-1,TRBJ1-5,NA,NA,TGCGCCAGCAGCCAAGATCCGGCGGGGACTCAGCCCCAGCATTTT,CASSQDPAGTQPQHF